These 5 T cell receptor beta chains came from one sample sequenced in a study of T cells after posttransplantation cyclophosphamide. Repertoires were generated with immunoSEQ multiplex PCR, while TCRdb's copy carries only in-frame clones and drops some. The data show around 26,000 clones, none appearing only once, with about 1.8% held by the ten largest. Treatment was busulfan-fludarabine conditioning, a marrow graft, and cyclophosphamide on days +3 and +4. The specimen was PBMCs, collected after allogeneic stem cell transplant with posttransplant cyclophosphamide. The source is a male patient younger than 35 who received an allogeneic stem cell transplant from a related donor, was CMV-positive, and had no GVHD. A share of the T cells may be of graft donor origin.

This clone appeared a few times. V gene TRBV11-2 combines with J gene TRBJ2-5; 7 nucleotides line up with TRBD1. The DNA matches TRBJ2-7 better at its end, which makes the J call doubtful. From germline, CDR1 is SGHAT and CDR2 FQNNGV. The CDR3 totals 16 residues. For the CDR3, the DNA is TGTGCCAGCAGCTCCTTCGACAGGGCAGTCCCCTACGAGCAGTACTTC. The encoded protein is CASSSFDRAVPYEQYF.

This clone was observed many times. The chain joins TRBV29-1 to TRBJ2-2; tentatively, D is TRBD1 (7 bases). The V gene lost 4 bases and the J gene lost 7 bases, with 13 bases spanning the gap. Germline lookup yields CDR1 SQVTM and CDR2 ANQGSEA. This CDR3 has 13 amino acids. DNA for the CDR3: TGCAGCGTTGGGAGGGGGCAAGGCGGGGAGCTGTTTTTT. Amino acids: CSVGRGQGGELFF.

This clone came up many times. The chain recombines TRBV30 with TRBJ1-4; D is unresolved. The CDR3 covers 15 residues. Trimming took off 1 base at V and 8 bases at J, with 17 bases between the two ends. CDR1 and CDR2 (germline): GTSNPN, SVGIG (reference sequence). CDR3 sequence: CAWSAQWQVREKLFF. The CDR3 bases are TGTGCCTGGAGTGCCCAGTGGCAGGTTAGGGAAAAACTGTTTTTT.

This clone has at least ten counts. The chain uses TRBV4-1 and TRBJ2-3, with TRBD2 matching over 8 bases. After removal of 5 bases from V and 1 base from J, the junction contained 11 bases not matched to a gene. This CDR3 is 17 amino acids long. In germline, CDR1 is MGHRA, CDR2 YSYEKL. CDR3 nucleotides: TGCGCCAGCAGCAAGCTTTGGCGGGGGGCTGGCACAGATACGCAGTATTTT. Protein: CASSKLWRGAGTDTQYF.

This clone was counted ten times or more. This chain uses TRBV4-1 with TRBJ2-2, with TRBD1 identical over 7 bases. Germline values: CDR1 MGHRA, CDR2 YSYEKL. The V segment lost 2 bases and the J segment 0 bases; nucleotides outside the gene matches: 9. This CDR3 region has 18 residues. CDR3 protein: CASSQFTSGTANTGELFF. Here the CDR3 DNA reads TGCGCCAGCAGCCAATTTACTTCCGGGACAGCGAACACCGGGGAGCTGTTTTTT.